This note documents a single T cell receptor (beta chain) sequence. Its antigen is currently unknown. The sample comes from a study of OX40 agonist ivuxolimab in advanced cancers. Overall study context: Dosing consisted of intravenous ivuxolimab at 0.01 to 10 mg/kg every 2 weeks. Partial responses, seen in three patients, involved one hepatocellular carcinoma and two cutaneous melanomas.

Sampling times: baseline, cycle 4 day 1, cycle 7 day 1. The CDR3 totals 12 residues. Trimming at V came to 10 bases and at J to 5 bases, leaving 6 bases not matched to a gene. CDR1 is LNHDA, CDR2 SQIVND, per germline (reference sequence). General observations from the study: At 0.1-3.0 mg/kg, partial responders had clonal expansion among the lowest observed.

The assay was immunoSEQ multiplex PCR, and TCRdb's table has in-frame clones only and misses some. The data show about 28,000 clones, approximately 90% seen once. The specimen was CD4+ or CD8+ T cells sorted from blood, collected in a trial of the OX40 agonist ivuxolimab. The source of this sequence is an adult with an advanced solid tumor such as melanoma, head and neck, liver or kidney cancer. The chain recombines TRBV19 with TRBJ2-5, with 8 bases fitting TRBD2. Here the CDR3 DNA reads TGTGCCACCCAAGCGGGAGATGAGACCCAGTACTTC. Translated: CATQAGDETQYF.